This record looks at one TCR beta chain sequence and its context. In the same sample, other DNA sequences code for this CDR3. Here immunoSEQ multiplex PCR was the method, and the copy in TCRdb shows in-frame clones only, minus some. The table records about 1.5 million clones, under 99% of them present only once. This specimen belongs to a study of shared clonotypes between healthy human individuals. V gave up 6 bases and J gave up 0 bases; unmatched junction bases: 2. This CDR3 contains 14 residues. The germline V gene has CDR1 MGHDK and CDR2 SYGVNS. Sequencing was carried out using naive CD4+ T cells sorted from blood. The sample's subset: CD45RA+ positively selected. This clonotype was sampled from a man aged 25 to 40 in good health. This chain joins TRBV25-1 and TRBJ2-1; 7 nucleotides line up with TRBD2. The CDR3 bases are TGTGCCAGCAGAGCGGGGAGCTCCTACAATGAGCAGTTCTTC. It encodes CASRAGSSYNEQFF.